This T cell receptor beta chain was recovered during a study of shared clonotypes between healthy human individuals. Study-wide context: The study enrolled a couple of women and a few men aged 18 to 49. Per-donor plates numbered three CD4 naive, three CD4 memory, two CD8 naive and one CD8 memory.

Trimming pared 5 bases from V and 5 bases from J, leaving 7 bases between. The CDR3 is 11 residues long. Germline loops: CDR1 DFQATT, CDR2 SNEGSKA (reference sequence). CD45RO-negative, CCR7-selected cells formed the naive CD8 fraction, which excluded terminally differentiated effector memory CD45RA+ cells. Findings and limits, study-wide: Clonotypes shared by all four sorted-subset donors had higher generation probabilities than non-shared clonotypes. The rarefaction results pointed to incomplete sorted-subset sequencing despite large depth.

In the case of this clone: Its specificity is not known.

Libraries were prepared by immunoSEQ multiplex PCR; TCRdb keeps only in-frame clonotypes and omits some of them. The data show just over 2,000,000 clones, roughly 95% seen once. Sequencing was carried out using naive CD8+ T cells sorted from blood. The V call is TRBV20-1, the J call TRBJ2-4, with D unclear. The clonotype was recovered from a man between 18 and 29 years old in good health. CDR3 loop: CSALTENIQYF. The CDR3 nucleotides read TGCAGTGCTCTCACCGAAAACATTCAGTACTTC.